The sequence of this T cell receptor (beta chain) was determined in a study (dated by TCRdb to the early 2010s). The run used an Illumina Genome Analyzer IIx. Through fastp at Q25 and MiXCR, TCRdb rebuilt clones from the public reads, retaining in-frame beta chains. Identical CDR3 proteins give one entry, which carries the most common genes and DNA. The sample includes roughly 15,000 distinct CDR3 sequences, with more than 30% observed a single time. The leading ten clones occupy roughly 16% of the sample. Its CDR3 holds 16 amino acids, cysteine through phenylalanine. The read is trimmed to its CDR3 DNA, 48 bases read in frame from base 1. CDR1 and CDR2, per the germline V gene (reference sequence), are GTSNPN and SVGIG. Unmatched junction bases come to 15, with V trimmed by 5 bases and J by 8 bases. With respect to this clonotype: Its specific antigen is unknown. Nothing much larger sits one base from this clone, and base qualities are not available.

The clonotype originates from a human donor. The V and J segments used are TRBV30 and TRBJ1-2; 12 of the junction bases match TRBD1. The sample comprised blood. The bases are TGTGCCTGGGGGGGGACAGGGGGCTATGCGTTCAGCGGCTACACCTTC. Protein translation: CAWGGTGGYAFSGYTF.